These 32 T cell receptor beta chains share one sample of origin, sequenced in a study of OX40 agonist ivuxolimab in advanced cancers. Method: immunoSEQ multiplex PCR; TCRdb's copy keeps in-frame clones and lacks some. The sample records more than 75,000 clones, less than 90% being singletons. The sample was CD4+ or CD8+ T cells sorted from blood, taken in a trial of the OX40 agonist ivuxolimab. The receptors here all came from an adult with an advanced solid tumor such as melanoma, head and neck, liver or kidney cancer.

The gene calls are TRBV11-2 and TRBJ2-3, with D uncertain. Germline V lookup: CDR1 SGHAT, CDR2 FQNNGV. CDR3 length equals 16 residues. Trimming removed 2 bases at V and 2 bases at J, with 14 bases between. For the CDR3, the DNA is TGTGCCAGCAGCTTAAGAAAAGAAGCTTTCACAGATACGCAGTATTTT. Protein: CASSLRKEAFTDTQYF.

The rearrangement uses TRBV2 and TRBJ1-4; the D is unclear. V was clipped by 6 bases and J by 0 bases, with 8 bases between them. This CDR3 spans 14 amino acids. Germline V CDR1 and CDR2: SNHLY, FYNNEI. This CDR3 reads CASSRDSTNEKLFF. The CDR3 bases are TGTGCCAGCAGCCGCGATTCAACTAATGAAAAACTGTTTTTT.

The chain combines TRBV5-1 with TRBJ2-1; perhaps D is TRBD1 or TRBD2 (5 bases each). The CDR3 length is 14 residues. V lost 3 bases to trimming and J lost 4 bases, with 11 bases between them. Germline V gene data show CDR1 as SGHRS and CDR2 as YFSETQ. CDR3 protein: CASSSGTVYNEQFF. CDR3 sequence (DNA): TGCGCCAGCAGCTCCGGGACCGTATACAATGAGCAGTTCTTC.

The V gene is TRBV2, the J gene TRBJ2-4; no definite D call. Trimming removed 4 bases from V and 0 bases from J, with 10 bases in between. Germline values: CDR1 SNHLY, CDR2 FYNNEI. This CDR3 has 15 residues. This CDR3 reads CASSVERLAKNIQYF. The DNA for the CDR3 is TGTGCCAGCAGTGTGGAACGACTAGCCAAAAACATTCAGTACTTC.

V and J are TRBV28 and TRBJ2-5, with D tentatively TRBD2 (7 bases). V shed 3 bases and J shed 4 bases, with 12 bases lying between them. Germline V gives CDR1 MDHEN, CDR2 SYDVKM. The CDR3 covers 14 residues. Here the CDR3 DNA reads TGTGCCAGCAGTTTGGGGGGGCGGGTAGAGACCCAGTACTTC. The encoded protein is CASSLGGRVETQYF.

CDR3: CASSPSFAGNTIYF. CDR3 DNA: TGTGCCAGCAGCCCTTCATTTGCTGGAAACACCATATATTTT. The rearrangement uses TRBV11-2 and TRBJ1-3; D remains ambiguous. V was cut by 5 bases and J by 2 bases, with 10 bases left in between. The germline V gene encodes CDR1 SGHAT and CDR2 FQNNGV. The CDR3 spans 14 residues.

This chain joins TRBV20-1 and TRBJ2-5, with D perhaps TRBD2 (6 bases). Germline loops: CDR1 DFQATT, CDR2 SNEGSKA (reference sequence). Trimming pared 6 bases from V and 7 bases from J, leaving 12 bases between. The CDR3 contains 11 residues. The CDR3 region has the DNA TGCAGTGCCCCTTGGAGGGTGACCCAGTACTTC. Protein: CSAPWRVTQYF.

The chain links TRBV4-3 to TRBJ2-1, with 8 bases that match TRBD2. The germline V gene has CDR1 LGHNA and CDR2 YSLEER. The CDR3 has 18 residues. V dropped 5 bases and J dropped 0; count of bases not matched to a gene: 12. Written as DNA, the CDR3 is TGCGCCAGCAGCAAACAAGCCCGGACTAGCCCCTCCTACAATGAGCAGTTCTTC. Amino acid sequence: CASSKQARTSPSYNEQFF.

In nucleotides, the CDR3 is TGTGCCCTCGGGCAACAGGGCGGTTCTAACAATGAGCAGTTCTTC. Its translation: CALGQQGGSNNEQFF. The chain employs TRBV7-9 and TRBJ2-1; D is possibly TRBD1 (6 bases). The CDR3 contains 15 residues. The germline V gene encodes CDR1 SEHNR and CDR2 FQNEAQ (reference sequence). With 11 bases removed from V and 5 bases from J, the gap between germline ends came to 22 bases.

CDR3 amino acids: CAWSNRGTIREQYF. The CDR3 region has the DNA TGTGCCTGGTCAAACAGGGGGACTATACGAGAGCAGTACTTC. The chain couples TRBV30 to TRBJ2-7; D possibly corresponds to TRBD1 (8 bases). The germline CDR1 and CDR2 sequences are GTSNPN and SVGIG (reference sequence). This CDR3 spans 14 amino acids. Trimming pared 5 bases from V and 7 bases from J, leaving 21 bases between.

The chain employs TRBV4-1 and TRBJ2-1; possible D gene TRBD2, 6 bases. Germline V gene lookup returns CDR1 MGHRA and CDR2 YSYEKL. V lost 1 base and J 6 bases, leaving 7 bases between the germline ends. CDR3 length: 13 amino acids. The DNA for the CDR3 is TGCGCCAGCAGCCAAGGGGGAGGCAATGAGCAGTTCTTC. It encodes CASSQGGGNEQFF.

V gene TRBV6-5 combines with J gene TRBJ2-7; 10 bases match TRBD1. Germline-derived CDR1 and CDR2 are MNHEY and SVGAGI. Trimming removed 10 bases from V and 0 bases from J; junction bases left unmatched: 9. The CDR3 length is 15 residues. The DNA for the CDR3 is TGTGCCACAAGGCGGGGACAGGGGCGCTCCTACGAGCAGTACGTC. It encodes CATRRGQGRSYEQYV.

V usage is TRBV7-9 and J usage is TRBJ1-2; D remains unclear. In germline, CDR1 is SEHNR, CDR2 FQNEAQ (reference sequence). This CDR3 comprises 14 residues. Trimming removed 4 bases at V and 5 bases at J, with 14 bases between. The CDR3 DNA sequence: TGTGCCAGCAGCTCACCAGTAAGCCTTTATGGCTACACCTTC. This gives the protein CASSSPVSLYGYTF.

The chain links TRBV4-2 to TRBJ2-3, with a tentative D call TRBD2 (6 bases). V lost 6 bases, J lost 0 bases, and 10 bases lay in between. CDR3 length equals 14 residues. Germline V lookup: CDR1 LGHNA, CDR2 YNFKEQ. The CDR3 protein is CASRAGLSTDTQYF. In DNA, the CDR3 is TGTGCCAGCAGGGCGGGACTCAGCACAGATACGCAGTATTTT.

This chain joins TRBV5-4 and TRBJ2-7, with 8 positions matching TRBD2. Trimming removed 4 bases from V and 4 bases from J; junction bases left unmatched: 10. The V gene's germline CDR1 is SGHNT and CDR2 YYREEE (reference sequence). The CDR3 spans 15 residues. The CDR3 is CASSLDGGGIYEQYF. The CDR3 DNA reads TGTGCCAGCAGCCTAGACGGCGGGGGGATTTACGAGCAGTACTTC.

The chain joins TRBV19 to TRBJ1-1, with D possibly being TRBD1 (6 bases). V lost 7 bases and J 1 base, leaving 13 bases between the germline ends. CDR3 length equals 14 residues. Germline CDR1 reads LNHDA; CDR2 reads SQIVND (reference sequence). The CDR3 coding sequence is TGTGCCAGTAAAAAAGGGACAACGAACACTGAAGCTTTCTTT. It yields the protein CASKKGTTNTEAFF.

This clone was detected only once. The chain joins TRBV5-4 to TRBJ2-3, with unresolved D. Germline CDR1 and CDR2: SGHNT and YYREEE (reference sequence). V gave up 1 base and J gave up 7 bases, with 13 bases separating them. The CDR3 length is 14 residues. This chain's CDR3 is CASSLTDTQYTQYF. The DNA for the CDR3 is TGTGCCAGCAGCTTGACAGACACGCAATATACGCAGTATTTT.

The rearrangement joins TRBV11-3 to TRBJ2-1; unclear D gene. Trimming cost V 1 base and J 8 bases, with 15 bases left between them. The CDR3 loop spans 15 amino acids. Germline V gene sequence: CDR1 SGHNT, CDR2 YENEEA. This CDR3 is CASSLGQTVGDEQFF. The CDR3 coding sequence is TGTGCCAGCAGCTTAGGACAAACTGTCGGTGATGAGCAGTTCTTC.

The rearrangement joins TRBV5-1 to TRBJ2-3; 10 bases are a match to TRBD2. Germline CDR1 and CDR2: SGHRS and YFSETQ. The trim removed 0 bases at V and 5 bases at J, leaving 6 bases unmatched. The length of the CDR3 is 16 residues. The CDR3 is CASSLGLAGVGDTQYF. For the CDR3, the DNA is TGCGCCAGCAGCTTGGGGCTAGCGGGAGTGGGAGATACGCAGTATTTT.

About this clone: The same CDR3 also results from other DNA sequences found in this sample. The chain is built from TRBV9 and TRBJ2-3; 8 positions agree with TRBD2. CDR1 SGDLS and CDR2 YYNGEE come from the germline V gene. This CDR3 spans 18 amino acids. After removal of 0 bases from V and 4 bases from J, the junction contained 13 bases not matched to a gene. The CDR3 spells CASSVVGAASGSPDTQYF. For the CDR3, the DNA is TGTGCCAGCAGCGTAGTGGGAGCGGCCAGCGGGAGTCCAGATACGCAGTATTTT.

The chain combines TRBV7-2 with TRBJ1-2; D uncertain. Per the germline V gene, CDR1 is SGHTA and CDR2 is FQGNSA. Trimming removed 5 bases from V and 8 bases from J, with 24 bases in between. There are 16 residues in the CDR3. The CDR3 nucleotides are TGTGCCAGCAGCCCGTACAATTTAGAGCTGTCGAGGGGCTACACCTTC. This sequence encodes CASSPYNLELSRGYTF. Full variable domain (rest looked up from reference TRBV7-2 and TRBJ1-2): GAGVSQSPSNKVTEKGKDVELRCDPISGHTALYWYRQSLGQGLEFLIYFQGNSAPDKSGLPSDRFSAERTGGSVSTLTIQRTQQEDSAVYLCASSPYNLELSRGYTFGSGTRLTVV.

The V gene is TRBV7-8, the J gene TRBJ1-5; TRBD1 is a possible D gene (6 bases). The CDR3 is made up of 14 amino acids. V gave up 3 bases and J gave up 6 bases, with 12 bases separating them. Germline CDR1 reads SGHVS; CDR2 reads FQNEAQ. The CDR3 reads CASSFRGIGQPQHF. Here the CDR3 DNA reads TGTGCCAGCAGCTTCAGGGGAATTGGTCAGCCCCAGCATTTT.

This chain connects TRBV4-1 to TRBJ2-7, with D maybe TRBD1 (5 bases). CDR1 MGHRA and CDR2 YSYEKL come from the germline V gene. Trimming removed 0 bases from V and 5 bases from J, with 8 bases in between. The CDR3 is 13 amino acids. This CDR3 reads CASSQEGVDEQYF. In nucleotides, the CDR3 is TGCGCCAGCAGCCAAGAAGGGGTAGACGAGCAGTACTTC.

This chain joins TRBV6-5 and TRBJ2-7, with no clear D. CDR3 length: 12 residues. Germline V CDR1 and CDR2: MNHEY, SVGAGI. Trimming removed 4 bases at V and 6 bases at J, with 10 bases between. The CDR3 DNA is TGTGCCAGCAGTTCCCAATACACCGAGCAGTACTTC. It codes for CASSSQYTEQYF.

J is TRBJ2-4 and V is TRBV5-8; no reliable D call. With 0 bases removed from V and 9 bases from J, the gap between germline ends came to 10 bases. The CDR3 runs 13 residues. The V gene's germline CDR1 is SGHTS and CDR2 YDEGEE. The CDR3 bases are TGTGCCAGCAGCTTGGAAGGGCCGGGCATTCAGTACTTC. Its translation is CASSLEGPGIQYF.

This chain links TRBV10-3 with TRBJ1-3; 7 nucleotides match TRBD1. Germline values: CDR1 ENHRY, CDR2 SYGVKD. CDR3 length: 15 residues. J was trimmed by 4 bases and V by 10 bases; bases with no gene match: 13. CDR3 nucleotide sequence: TGTGCCACCCTCCGACAGGGAGGGCAGGGAAACACCATATATTTT. Amino acid sequence: CATLRQGGQGNTIYF.

V is TRBV28 and J is TRBJ2-7, with TRBD2 identical over 10 bases. Germline V gene data show CDR1 as MDHEN and CDR2 as SYDVKM. CDR3 length: 16 residues. V shed 2 bases and J 7 bases; nucleotides not matched to a gene: 11. CDR3 DNA: TGTGCCAGCAGTTTAGTAGCTAGCGGGAGCTTAGGAGAGCAGTACTTC. Translating it yields CASSLVASGSLGEQYF.

The chain joins TRBV11-2 to TRBJ2-1, with D hard to call. The CDR3 has 14 residues. CDR1 and CDR2 (germline): SGHAT, FQNNGV. V was pared by 5 bases and J by 1 base, with 9 bases between. The DNA for the CDR3 is TGTGCCAGCAGCCGATTGGCATCCTACAATGAGCAGTTCTTC. Its translation is CASSRLASYNEQFF. Drawing the rest from reference TRBV11-2 and TRBJ2-1, the complete variable domain is EAGVAQSPRYKIIEKRQSVAFWCNPISGHATLYWYQQILGQGPKLLIQFQNNGVVDDSQLPKDRFSAERLKGVDSTLKIQPAKLEDSAVYLCASSRLASYNEQFFGPGTRLTVL.

This chain uses TRBV6-1 with TRBJ1-2; 12 bases are shared with TRBD1. There are 14 residues in the CDR3. V trimming: 6 bases; J trimming: 4 bases; junction bases outside the gene matches: 3. The germline V gene encodes CDR1 MNHNS and CDR2 SASEGT. CDR3 region: CASRGTGGGYGYTF. Written as DNA, the CDR3 is TGTGCCAGCAGGGGGACAGGGGGCGGCTATGGCTACACCTTC.

The chain employs TRBV11-3 and TRBJ2-2; D gene ambiguous. The V and J ends lost 0 bases and 3 bases respectively, with 11 bases between them. Germline V CDR1 and CDR2: SGHNT, YENEEA. This CDR3 is built from 16 residues. The CDR3 here is CASSLDQSGDTGELFF. The CDR3 nucleotides are TGTGCCAGCAGCTTAGATCAGTCAGGAGACACCGGGGAGCTGTTTTTT.

The chain links TRBV7-8 to TRBJ2-3; TRBD2 matches at 7 bases. CDR3 size: 17 residues. V shed 5 bases and J 6 bases; nucleotides not matched to a gene: 17. Germline lookup yields CDR1 SGHVS and CDR2 FQNEAQ. The CDR3 sequence: CASSLGSLAAIWDTQYF. The CDR3 coding sequence is TGTGCCAGCAGCCTAGGTTCCCTAGCGGCCATTTGGGATACGCAGTATTTT.

Only a few counts were recorded for this clone. The chain carries TRBV19 and TRBJ1-2, with a weak D call TRBD1 (5 bases). The germline V gene encodes CDR1 LNHDA and CDR2 SQIVND (reference sequence). The CDR3 runs 18 residues. V was pared by 1 base and J by 5 bases, with 23 bases between. The CDR3 nucleotides read TGTGCCAGTAGTATAGCAGGGTTCCCAGGCCAAGGATCTTATGGCTACACCTTC. Translating gives CASSIAGFPGQGSYGYTF.